The rows below give T cell receptor beta chains drawn from one sample of a study of post-analysis software for immune sequencing data. TCRdb analysed the PCR reads with MiXCR anew, one entry per CDR3 protein. Of about 770,000 distinct CDR3 sequences listed, approximately 44% are singletons. Sequencing was performed on blood. The receptor source for this set is a girl aged 5 to 17 with multiple sclerosis. CDR3s include the opening cysteine and the closing phenylalanine or tryptophan. Fields, in order: CDR3 DNA, CDR3 protein, clone size, V gene, D gene, J gene, CDR3 length. The D gene is left open where the match is weak. Clone size is not always given. Where it is, it says once, few, many or a class for expanded clones.

TGTGCCAGCAGTGACCGATATCAGCCCCAGCATTTT	CASSDRYQPQHF	.	TRBV7-9	.	TRBJ1-5	12
TGTGCCAGCAGCCTAGGACAGGGGGCTGCCTACGAGCAGTACTTC	CASSLGQGAAYEQYF	.	TRBV5-6	TRBD1	TRBJ2-7	15
TGTGCCAGCAGCTTAAGCGGGAAGCACAATGAGCAGTTCTTC	CASSLSGKHNEQFF	.	TRBV11-2	TRBD2	TRBJ2-1	14
TGTGCCAGCAGCCCTAACAGGGATGGTGCCCAGTACTTC	CASSPNRDGAQYF	.	TRBV12-3/TRBV12-4	.	TRBJ2-5	13
TGTGCCAGCAGCCGCTGGGCGGCAGGGGATAATGAAAAACTGTTTTTT	CASSRWAAGDNEKLFF	few	TRBV3-1	.	TRBJ1-4	16
TGTGCCAGCAGCTTAGGGTCTGCTGCCAATGAAAAACTGTTTTTT	CASSLGSAANEKLFF	few	TRBV7-9	.	TRBJ1-4	15
TGCGCCAGCAGCTTGCGACTAGCGGTGCTAACGGGCCACAATGAGCAGTTCTTC	CASSLRLAVLTGHNEQFF	.	TRBV5-1	TRBD2	TRBJ2-1	18
TGTGCCAGCAGCTCGACAGGGATGGGCTACGAGCAGTACTTC	CASSSTGMGYEQYF	.	TRBV5-8	TRBD1	TRBJ2-7	14
TGTGCCAGCAGTGAAGCGCCCCCTAGCGGGACCTACAATGAGCAGTTCTTC	CASSEAPPSGTYNEQFF	.	TRBV2	TRBD2	TRBJ2-1	17
TGCAGTGCTGGACCACGGCGGGTACTCACCTACAATGAGCAGTTCTTC	CSAGPRRVLTYNEQFF	.	TRBV20-1	.	TRBJ2-1	16
TGTGCCAGCAGTTTACGGGAACTAGCGGGAGGGCACTACGAGCAGTACTTC	CASSLRELAGGHYEQYF	once	TRBV7-2	TRBD2	TRBJ2-7	17
TGTGCCAGCAGCGGAGTGGGTATAGGCGGCTACAATGAGCAGTTCTTC	CASSGVGIGGYNEQFF	.	TRBV7-9	.	TRBJ2-1	16
TGTGCCAGCAGCGCCCCACTAGGATCCTACAATGAGCAGTTCTTC	CASSAPLGSYNEQFF	.	TRBV9	.	TRBJ2-1	15
TGTGCCAGCAGCCCCCGGACATCGGGAAGGACTGAAGCTTTCTTT	CASSPRTSGRTEAFF	few	TRBV6-5	.	TRBJ1-1	15
TGTGCCAGCAGTTATGACAGGGGGACTGAAGCTTTCTTT	CASSYDRGTEAFF	.	TRBV6-2/TRBV6-3	TRBD1	TRBJ1-1	13
TGTGCCAGCAGCCAGGCAAATTACAGGGACGGCTACACCTTC	CASSQANYRDGYTF	few	TRBV3-1	.	TRBJ1-2	14
TGTGCCAGCAGCCAAGGGTCTCTCCTAGCGGGTGAAACCGGGGAGCTGTTTTTT	CASSQGSLLAGETGELFF	.	TRBV4-2	TRBD2	TRBJ2-2	18
TGTGCCAGCTCACCCTCAGCACTTAACGAGCAGTACTTC	CASSPSALNEQYF	.	TRBV18	.	TRBJ2-7	13
TGTGCCAGCAGCGTAGAGGAGCCTAGCCCCGAAGAGACCCAGTACTTC	CASSVEEPSPEETQYF	few	TRBV9	.	TRBJ2-5	16
TGTGCCAGCAGCACCCGACAGGGGGCTATGTACGAGCAGTACTTC	CASSTRQGAMYEQYF	once	TRBV7-2	TRBD1	TRBJ2-7	15